Listed here is a single T cell receptor beta chain. The time point is: newly diagnosed, previously untreated cHL patient sample. The germline gives CDR1 SEHNR, CDR2 FQNEAQ (reference sequence). CDR3 length equals 14 residues. The germline V and J ends were trimmed by 0 bases and 5 bases, with 8 bases remaining between them. Some clones are missing from TCRdb's copy, which holds only in-frame ones; the method was immunoSEQ multiplex PCR. The table includes tens of thousands of clones, approximately 91% detected once. The data stem from a study of PD-1 blockade in classical Hodgkin lymphoma. The chain has TRBV7-9 and TRBJ2-4, with D perhaps TRBD1 or TRBD2 (5 bases each). The sequence was obtained from a human donor with classical Hodgkin lymphoma. The source material was peripheral blood mononuclear cells (PBMCs). The CDR3 region has the DNA TGTGCCAGCAGCTTAGCGGGGACGGAAAACATTCAGTACTTC. Protein product: CASSLAGTENIQYF.